This T cell receptor (beta chain) was identified during a study of radiation and T cells in renal cell carcinoma. Trimming pared 1 base from V and 5 bases from J, leaving 12 bases between. In germline, CDR1 is SGHDN, CDR2 FVKESK. This CDR3 region has 14 residues. As to time point: blood 4 weeks post-SBRT, at nephrectomy. Treatment of the sample: 15 Gy SBRT to primary tumor, nephrectomy 4 weeks later. Using immunoSEQ multiplex PCR, the repertoire was profiled, and TCRdb retains in-frame clones only, with some absent. The table records about 78,000 clones, 80% to 90% of them present only once. The receptor was derived from a woman aged 70-85 years with renal cell carcinoma. The specimen was blood, collected from a patient whose treatment included radiotherapy and nephrectomy. V gene TRBV14 combines with J gene TRBJ2-7; no firm D call. CDR3 amino acids: CASSQVASLDEQYF. In DNA form, the CDR3 reads TGTGCCAGCAGCCAAGTCGCCTCCCTCGACGAGCAGTACTTC.